The TCR beta chain under discussion was sequenced for a study of graft-versus-host responses after intestinal transplantation. About the research overall: As for transplant type, recipients had multivisceral, liver-intestinal, or isolated intestinal grafts. Anti-thymocyte globulin induction, then tacrolimus and steroids for roughly 3 years, went to all recipients.

Findings and caveats of the study: Allograft clonal ratios (graft-versus-host to host-versus-graft) were high in patients who had graft-donor T cell macrochimerism. GvH clonotypes were identified within recipient marrow, with a subset emerging first in ileum or blood.

TCRdb's table, derived via immunoSEQ multiplex PCR, lists solely in-frame clones and lacks some. Seen here are 20,000 to 25,000 clones, more than 75% observed once, and the top ten hold roughly 1%. V lost 4 bases and J lost 6, with 12 bases in between. This CDR3 is 13 amino acids long. The germline V gene encodes CDR1 SGDLS and CDR2 YYNGEE. Regarding this clone: The antigen is not known.

The clonotype was recovered from a human donor who was the organ donor for an intestinal transplant. Source: unstimulated CD8+ T cells sorted from spleen or lymph node cells, taken before transplant. This rearrangement joins TRBV9 to TRBJ2-3; D is uncertain. The CDR3 coding sequence is TGTGCCAGCAGCCCCACCCCGGCGGATACGCAGTATTTT. The encoded protein is CASSPTPADTQYF.